Shown below are 24 T cell receptor beta chains from a single sample sequenced in a study of CD8 T cells in ankylosing spondylitis. General study findings and limits: A motif of fewer than ten highly homologous TCR beta variants was seen as apparently characteristic of ankylosing spondylitis blood.

In TCRdb, the 5' RACE reads were re-called with MiXCR into one record per CDR3 protein. The sample yields a few hundred thousand distinct CDR3 sequences, more than 5.5% seen once. Their target antigens are unknown. Sequencing was performed on blood, either unsorted or a sorted T cell fraction (not recorded which). These receptors all come from a male donor with ankylosing spondylitis.

Many counts were recorded for this clonotype. The rearrangement links TRBV10-3 to TRBJ2-7, with D unclear. Germline V lookup: CDR1 ENHRY, CDR2 SYGVKD. The CDR3 is made up of 11 amino acids. The ends were cut back, 2 bases at V and 2 bases at J, with 1 base in the middle. The CDR3 region has the DNA TGTGCCATCAGTGAGGCCTACGAGCAGTACTTC. Its protein product is CAISEAYEQYF.

This clonotype was seen ten or more times. The rearrangement links TRBV6-2 or TRBV6-3 to TRBJ1-2, with no clear D. Trimming stripped 2 bases from V and 4 bases from J, with 14 bases between. The CDR3 runs to 15 residues. Germline loops: CDR1 MNHEY, CDR2 SVGEGT. The CDR3 DNA sequence: TGTGCCAGCAGTTACCGTGGCGGGTCGCCCTATGGCTACACCTTC. This gives the protein CASSYRGGSPYGYTF.

Only a few counts were recorded for this clonotype. The gene calls are TRBV5-1 and TRBJ2-1, with 9 bases aligning to TRBD2. Germline lookup yields CDR1 SGHRS and CDR2 YFSETQ. The ends lost 4 bases at V and 0 bases at J; junction bases unmatched: 11. CDR3 length: 18 residues. The CDR3 spells CASSSWGREGLSYNEQFF. The CDR3 bases are TGCGCCAGCAGCAGTTGGGGGCGGGAGGGCCTCTCCTACAATGAGCAGTTCTTC.

This clonotype was detected ten times or more. DNA for the CDR3: TGTGCCAGCAGCTTCAGGGGCGACTATGGCTACACCTTC. Its protein is CASSFRGDYGYTF. The V and J genes are TRBV7-2 and TRBJ1-2; TRBD1 might be the D (6 bases). CDR3 length: 13 residues. Germline V gene data show CDR1 as SGHTA and CDR2 as FQGNSA. V shed 3 bases and J shed 3 bases, with 8 bases lying between them.

This clonotype appeared many times. The chain joins TRBV27 to TRBJ2-7; possibly TRBD2 for D (7 bases). The germline V and J ends were trimmed by 8 bases and 3 bases, with 17 bases remaining between them. CDR1 and CDR2 from the germline V gene are MNHEY and SMNVEV (reference sequence). This CDR3 region has 14 residues. CDR3 loop: CASRSLADSYEQYF. The CDR3 DNA sequence: TGTGCCAGCCGTAGTCTAGCGGACAGCTACGAGCAGTACTTC.

This clonotype was picked up many times. This rearrangement joins TRBV27 to TRBJ2-7; 11 bases align to TRBD2. Germline V gene data show CDR1 as MNHEY and CDR2 as SMNVEV (reference sequence). The CDR3 runs 15 residues. Trimming cost V 7 bases and J 2 bases; bases outside gene matches: 7. The CDR3 region has the DNA TGTGCCAGCAAGGTTAGCGGGAGGGAGACCTACGAGCAGTACTTC. It codes for CASKVSGRETYEQYF.

This clonotype came up a few times. The rearrangement joins TRBV12-3 or TRBV12-4 to TRBJ2-5; a weak D match, TRBD2 (5 bases). V was shortened by 6 bases and J by 5 bases, with 16 bases between the two germline ends. This CDR3 is 14 amino acids long. CDR3 sequence (DNA): TGTGCCAGCAGCCCCCCGGGGTTAGGGGAGACCCAGTACTTC. The encoded protein is CASSPPGLGETQYF.

V gene TRBV7-9 combines with J gene TRBJ1-1; tentative D call: TRBD1 (5 bases). Trimming shortened V by 0 bases and J by 1 base, and 6 bases separated the two germline ends. Per the germline V gene, CDR1 is SEHNR and CDR2 is FQNEAQ (reference sequence). CDR3 size: 14 residues. The CDR3 nucleotides read TGTGCCAGCAGCTTAGCGACAGCGAACACTGAAGCTTTCTTT. Amino acids: CASSLATANTEAFF. Filled out from reference TRBV7-9 and TRBJ1-1, the complete variable domain reads DTGVSQNPRHKITKRGQNVTFRCDPISEHNRLYWYRQTLGQGPEFLTYFQNEAQLEKSRLLSDRFSAERPKGSFSTLEIQRTEQGDSAMYLCASSLATANTEAFFGQGTRLTVV.

This clonotype occurred many times. The chain is built from TRBV10-3 and TRBJ2-7; D unclear. Germline V gives CDR1 ENHRY, CDR2 SYGVKD. V was pared by 3 bases and J by 2 bases, with 2 bases between. This CDR3 comprises 11 residues. The CDR3 DNA follows: TGTGCCATCAGTGAAACCTACGAGCAGTACTTC. The encoded protein is CAISETYEQYF.

This clonotype was detected many times. The chain combines TRBV7-2 with TRBJ2-1, with 12 bases that match TRBD2. Germline V gene data show CDR1 as SGHTA and CDR2 as FQGNSA. The junction had 9 bases not matched to a gene; V was cut back by 5 bases and J by 4 bases. CDR3 length: 17 residues. The CDR3 spells CASSPRLAGVSYNEQFF. In DNA, the CDR3 is TGTGCCAGCAGCCCGCGACTAGCGGGAGTAAGTTACAATGAGCAGTTCTTC.

This clonotype was detected many times. V is TRBV27 and J is TRBJ2-7, with D possibly matching TRBD1 (6 bases). The CDR3 has 16 residues. V was pared by 2 bases and J by 2 bases, with 16 bases between. Germline lookup yields CDR1 MNHEY and CDR2 SMNVEV (reference sequence). This CDR3 reads CASSLGVGTPAYEQYF. CDR3 in DNA: TGTGCCAGCAGTTTAGGGGTCGGGACACCAGCCTACGAGCAGTACTTC.

In its sample, this clonotype was seen many times. The chain links TRBV6-5 to TRBJ2-1, with D hard to call. Germline CDR1 is MNHEY and CDR2 is SVGAGI. V gave up 4 bases and J gave up 4 bases, with 8 bases separating them. The CDR3 is 13 amino acids. CDR3 in DNA: TGTGCCAGCAGTTTCTCTGAATACAATGAGCAGTTCTTC. Protein product: CASSFSEYNEQFF.

This clonotype was counted many times. V and J are TRBV27 and TRBJ2-3; 10 bases fit TRBD2. Germline V gene data show CDR1 as MNHEY and CDR2 as SMNVEV (reference sequence). Losses at the gene ends were 5 bases for V and 2 bases for J; bases not matched to a gene: 4. The CDR3 totals 15 residues. CDR3 nucleotides: TGTGCCAGCAGTCTAGGACTAGCGGCCACAGATACGCAGTATTTT. This encodes CASSLGLAATDTQYF.

This clonotype was seen many times. The gene calls are TRBV4-3 and TRBJ2-1, with D perhaps TRBD2 (5 bases). CDR3 length: 19 amino acids. Germline CDR1 is LGHNA and CDR2 is YSLEER. Trimming took 4 bases from V and 5 from J, leaving 27 bases between them. The CDR3 reads CASSPSVGSASLHDNEQFF. The CDR3 DNA follows: TGCGCCAGCAGCCCCTCGGTAGGGTCGGCTAGCCTTCACGACAATGAGCAGTTCTTC.

This chain uses TRBV6-1 with TRBJ2-1, with 14 bases aligning to TRBD2. The CDR3 spans 16 residues. The V segment lost 7 bases and the J segment 11 bases; nucleotides outside the gene matches: 13. In germline, CDR1 is MNHNS, CDR2 SASEGT. The CDR3 protein is CASIRTGTSGSSQQFF. The CDR3 coding sequence is TGTGCCAGCATCCGAACAGGGACTAGCGGGAGTTCTCAGCAGTTCTTC.

The V and J genes are TRBV6-1 and TRBJ2-6, with a tentative D call TRBD1 (5 bases). Trimming removed 4 bases from V and 0 bases from J, with 7 bases in between. The CDR3 is 15 amino acids. Germline values: CDR1 MNHNS, CDR2 SASEGT. The CDR3 reads CASSGQSSGANVLTF. The CDR3 nucleotides are TGTGCCAGCAGTGGACAGAGCTCTGGGGCCAACGTCCTGACTTTC.

This clonotype was detected ten times or more. The V and J genes are TRBV28 and TRBJ1-2, with D perhaps TRBD1 (5 bases). Trimming left V 4 bases short and J 6 bases short, with 18 bases between. In germline, CDR1 is MDHEN, CDR2 SYDVKM. CDR3 size: 15 residues. Written as DNA, the CDR3 is TGTGCCAGCAGTTCCAGAGGACATACTCCCCATGGCTACACCTTC. Its translation: CASSSRGHTPHGYTF.

This clonotype was found many times. This chain connects TRBV2 to TRBJ2-1; no clear D gene. This CDR3 is 12 amino acids long. CDR1 is SNHLY, CDR2 FYNNEI, per germline. V was cut by 7 bases and J by 14 bases, with 18 bases left in between. CDR3 sequence reads: CASIGRVLVKFF. The CDR3 nucleotides are TGTGCCAGCATTGGACGAGTTCTAGTCAAGTTCTTC.

This clonotype was counted between two and nine times. The rearrangement joins TRBV27 to TRBJ1-1; perhaps TRBD1 as D (5 bases). Trimming took 3 bases from V and 0 from J, leaving 11 bases between them. This CDR3 has 15 residues. CDR1 and CDR2 (germline): MNHEY, SMNVEV (reference sequence). CDR3 sequence reads: CASSLAQGMNTEAFF. The CDR3 DNA reads TGTGCCAGCAGTTTGGCTCAGGGCATGAACACTGAAGCTTTCTTT.

This clonotype showed up many times. V gene TRBV27 combines with J gene TRBJ1-5; D is unclear. Trimming removed 3 bases from V and 4 bases from J, with 13 bases in between. This CDR3 is 15 amino acids long. Germline V gene lookup returns CDR1 MNHEY and CDR2 SMNVEV (reference sequence). The DNA of the CDR3 is TGTGCCAGCAGTTTTGTCGGGGTGGGGAATCAGCCCCAGCATTTT. Translated, it gives CASSFVGVGNQPQHF.

This clonotype occurred many times. The chain is built from TRBV20-1 and TRBJ1-4; no definite D call. V lost 4 bases and J lost 5, with 8 bases in between. Per germline, CDR1 DFQATT and CDR2 SNEGSKA (reference sequence). This CDR3 is 12 amino acids long. The CDR3 bases are TGCAGTGCTACTGGACGGAATGAAAAACTGTTTTTT. Protein: CSATGRNEKLFF.

This clonotype occurred many times. The CDR3 nucleotides are TGTGCCAGCAGTACTAGACAGGGGGCCAAAAACATTCAGTACTTC. It yields the protein CASSTRQGAKNIQYF. V is TRBV6-5 and J is TRBJ2-4; 8 positions match TRBD1. From germline, CDR1 is MNHEY and CDR2 SVGAGI. This CDR3 region has 15 residues. V lost 5 bases to trimming and J lost 1 base; unmatched junction nucleotides: 4.

This chain connects TRBV29-1 to TRBJ2-1; 11 bases agree with TRBD2. Trimming took 1 base from V and 2 from J; bases not matched to a gene: 4. From germline, CDR1 is SQVTM and CDR2 ANQGSEA. This CDR3 has 16 amino acids. Written as DNA, the CDR3 is TGCAGCGTTGAAGGGCTAGCGGGGGGAACCTACAATGAGCAGTTCTTC. It encodes CSVEGLAGGTYNEQFF.

This clonotype appeared many times. CDR3 nucleotides: TGTGCCAGCAGTTTGGTAGGGGGAAGTCAGCCCCAGCATTTT. It is translated as CASSLVGGSQPQHF. V is TRBV27 and J is TRBJ1-5, with D tentatively TRBD1 (6 bases). Trimming removed 3 bases at V and 6 bases at J, with 12 bases between. Per germline, CDR1 MNHEY and CDR2 SMNVEV (reference sequence). The CDR3 contains 14 residues.